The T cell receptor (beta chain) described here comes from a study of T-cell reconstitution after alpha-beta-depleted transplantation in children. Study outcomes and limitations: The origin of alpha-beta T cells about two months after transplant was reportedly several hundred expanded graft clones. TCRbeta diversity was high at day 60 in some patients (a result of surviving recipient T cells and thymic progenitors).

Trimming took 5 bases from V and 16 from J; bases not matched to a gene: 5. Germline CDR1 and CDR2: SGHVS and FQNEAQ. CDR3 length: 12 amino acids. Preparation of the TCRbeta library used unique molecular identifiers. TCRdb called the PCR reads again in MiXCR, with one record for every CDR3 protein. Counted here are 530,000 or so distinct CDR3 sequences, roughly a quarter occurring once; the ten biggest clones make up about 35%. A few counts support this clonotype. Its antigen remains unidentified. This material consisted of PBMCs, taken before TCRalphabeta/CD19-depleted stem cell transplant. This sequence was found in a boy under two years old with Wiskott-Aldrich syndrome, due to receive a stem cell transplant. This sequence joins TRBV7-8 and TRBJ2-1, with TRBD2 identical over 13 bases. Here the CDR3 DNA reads TGTGCCAGCAGCCCCGGGACTAGCGGGACCTTCTTC. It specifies CASSPGTSGTFF.